These T cell receptor beta chains were read from a single sample in a study of cytomegalovirus exposure and HLA in healthy donors. Repertoires were generated with immunoSEQ multiplex PCR, while TCRdb's copy carries only in-frame clones and drops some. The repertoire includes around 130,000 clones, roughly two thirds of them detected once, and around 1.6% sits in the top ten. The sequencing sample was made of PBMCs. The receptors come from a man under 40 in good health and CMV-seropositive. The CDR3 runs from the conserved cysteine through the conserved F or W. A D gene is named only where the DNA matches it firmly. A clone size is listed for some rows: how often the clone was seen (once, few, many), or a class if it is expanded.

v_gene,abundance,j_gene,d_gene,CDR3aa,CDR3nt
TRBV9,few,TRBJ1-1,NA,CASSPPTRLNTEAFF,TGTGCCAGCAGCCCTCCAACCAGGTTGAACACTGAAGCTTTCTTT
TRBV7-7,NA,TRBJ2-1,NA,CASSQDPGPGAYNEQFF,TGTGCTAGCAGTCAGGACCCCGGACCGGGAGCCTACAATGAGCAGTTCTTC
TRBV19,NA,TRBJ1-5,NA,CASRTEYSNQPQHF,TGTGCCAGTAGGACAGAATATAGCAATCAGCCCCAGCATTTT
TRBV5-4,NA,TRBJ2-3,TRBD2,CASSKRGGTDTQYF,TGTGCCAGCAGTAAGCGGGGGGGCACAGATACGCAGTATTTT
TRBV2,NA,TRBJ2-7,TRBD2,CASSEYKGLAISEQYF,TGTGCCAGCAGTGAATATAAAGGACTAGCGATCTCCGAGCAGTACTTC
TRBV10-3,NA,TRBJ2-2,TRBD1,CAISIGQGTGELFF,TGTGCCATCTCAATCGGACAGGGCACCGGGGAGCTGTTTTTT
TRBV7-2,NA,TRBJ2-1,NA,CASTLTSYSYNEQFF,TGTGCCAGCACTCTGACTTCCTACTCCTACAATGAGCAGTTCTTC
TRBV5-1,few,TRBJ2-1,NA,CASSYTNEQFF,TGCGCCAGCAGCTACACAAATGAGCAGTTCTTC
TRBV9,NA,TRBJ2-7,NA,CASSVGGSSSYEQYF,TGTGCCAGCAGCGTAGGAGGCAGTTCTTCCTACGAGCAGTACTTC
TRBV5-8,NA,TRBJ2-7,TRBD2,CASSSAGYTYEQYF,TGTGCCAGCAGCTCAGCGGGATACACCTACGAGCAGTACTTC
TRBV2,NA,TRBJ2-2,TRBD2,CASRRLAGGTGELFF,TGTGCCAGCCGCCGACTAGCGGGAGGCACCGGGGAGCTGTTTTTT
TRBV11-3,NA,TRBJ2-2,TRBD1,CASSLRGLGNTGELFF,TGTGCCAGCAGCTTAAGGGGGCTAGGGAACACCGGGGAGCTGTTTTTT
TRBV2,NA,TRBJ1-4,TRBD1,CASRRDSSNEKLFF,TGTGCCAGCAGAAGGGACAGCTCGAATGAAAAACTGTTTTTT
TRBV6-5,NA,TRBJ1-2,NA,CASSYSRSSYGYTF,TGTGCCAGCAGTTACTCGAGATCTAGCTATGGCTACACCTTC
TRBV5-1,NA,TRBJ1-2,NA,CASSLGGLSGGYTF,TGCGCCAGCAGCTTGGGCGGACTCTCGGGTGGCTACACCTTC
TRBV29-1,NA,TRBJ2-7,NA,CSARDLSYEQYF,TGCAGCGCCCGGGATCTAAGCTACGAGCAGTACTTC
TRBV28,NA,TRBJ2-1,NA,CASSFVVRLEQFF,TGTGCCAGCAGTTTTGTTGTCCGACTTGAGCAGTTCTTC
TRBV5-4,once,TRBJ2-2,TRBD1,CASSDDPGQSSNTGELFF,TGTGCCAGCAGCGACGACCCGGGACAGTCTTCGAACACCGGGGAGCTGTTTTTT
TRBV2,NA,TRBJ2-7,TRBD2,CASSERASGRGGLSSYEQYF,TGTGCCAGCAGTGAAAGGGCTAGCGGGAGAGGAGGTCTTAGCTCCTACGAGCAGTACTTC
TRBV5-1,NA,TRBJ1-5,NA,CARSEGGKQPQHF,TGCGCCAGATCGGAGGGGGGGAAACAGCCCCAGCATTTT
TRBV7-2,NA,TRBJ2-7,NA,CASSPERVWWYEQYF,TGTGCCAGCAGCCCCGAGAGAGTATGGTGGTACGAGCAGTACTTC
TRBV6-5,few,TRBJ1-2,TRBD1,CASSLRTGGSYGYTF,TGTGCCAGCAGCCTCAGGACAGGGGGCAGCTATGGCTACACCTTC
TRBV7-7,NA,TRBJ2-3,TRBD1,CASSLTLGQGTDTQYF,TGTGCTAGCAGCTTAACCTTGGGACAGGGCACAGATACGCAGTATTTT
TRBV27,NA,TRBJ1-5,NA,CASSLPGGPQHF,TGTGCCAGCAGTTTGCCGGGAGGGCCCCAGCATTTT
TRBV5-1,NA,TRBJ2-3,TRBD2,CASSSSGINTDTQYF,TGCGCCAGTAGCAGTAGCGGGATAAACACAGATACGCAGTATTTT
TRBV5-1,NA,TRBJ2-1,NA,CASSLFGYDNEQFF,TGCGCCAGCAGCTTGTTCGGGTACGACAATGAGCAGTTCTTC
TRBV7-2,few,TRBJ2-3,TRBD2,CASSLSSGIGGDTQYF,TGTGCCAGCAGCTTATCTAGCGGGATTGGGGGGGATACGCAGTATTTT
TRBV5-4,few,TRBJ2-2,NA,CASSSPGRLAGELFF,TGTGCCAGCAGCTCTCCGGGGAGACTAGCCGGGGAGCTGTTTTTT
TRBV12-5,NA,TRBJ2-7,TRBD2,CASGLVLGRAGFAYEQYF,TGTGCTAGTGGTTTGGTATTAGGGAGAGCGGGATTTGCGTACGAGCAGTACTTC
TRBV11-2,NA,TRBJ2-5,TRBD2,CASRRLAGAAAETQYF,TGTGCCAGCAGACGTTTAGCGGGAGCGGCGGCAGAGACCCAGTACTTC
TRBV7-9,NA,TRBJ1-3,NA,CASSPPGGGLGGNTIYF,TGTGCCAGCAGCCCCCCGGGCGGAGGGCTTGGTGGAAACACCATATATTTT
TRBV18,few,TRBJ1-5,NA,CASSGQQASNQPQHF,TGTGCCAGCTCCGGACAGCAGGCGAGCAATCAGCCCCAGCATTTT
TRBV9,NA,TRBJ2-7,TRBD1,CASSVGTGGSGEQYF,TGTGCCAGCAGCGTTGGGACAGGGGGGAGCGGCGAGCAGTACTTC
TRBV5-1,NA,TRBJ1-5,NA,CASSLGSSEPQHF,TGCGCCAGCAGCTTGGGTAGCTCGGAGCCCCAGCATTTT
TRBV6-1,NA,TRBJ2-3,TRBD2,CASRASGIRTDTQYF,TGTGCCAGCAGGGCTAGCGGGATTCGCACAGATACGCAGTATTTT
TRBV5-1,NA,TRBJ1-6,NA,CASSLDGVDSPLHF,TGCGCCAGCAGCTTGGACGGGGTCGATTCACCCCTCCACTTT
TRBV25-1,NA,TRBJ2-3,NA,CASSESGKYTDTQYF,TGTGCCAGCAGTGAAAGCGGAAAATACACAGATACGCAGTATTTT
TRBV5-4,NA,TRBJ2-3,NA,CASSFSGSTDTQYF,TGTGCCAGCAGCTTTTCGGGTAGCACAGATACGCAGTATTTT
TRBV11-2,NA,TRBJ2-7,TRBD2,CASSSTSGSSYEQYF,TGTGCCAGCAGCTCGACTAGCGGGAGCTCCTACGAGCAGTACTTC
TRBV9,NA,TRBJ2-1,TRBD1,CASSGGTGAYNEQFF,TGTGCCAGCAGCGGGGGGACAGGGGCCTACAATGAGCAGTTCTTC
TRBV5-1,NA,TRBJ2-7,TRBD2,CASTRGGSWSYEQYF,TGCGCCAGCACCCGGGGGGGGTCTTGGTCCTACGAGCAGTACTTC
TRBV2,NA,TRBJ1-6,TRBD1,CASTPGQGDSPLHF,TGTGCCAGCACCCCGGGACAGGGTGATTCACCCCTCCACTTT
TRBV29-1,NA,TRBJ2-2,TRBD1,CSAKGVWTGEAGELFF,TGCAGCGCCAAAGGAGTTTGGACAGGGGAGGCCGGGGAGCTGTTTTTT
TRBV10-1,NA,TRBJ1-1,TRBD1,CASRSQGGTEAFF,TGCGCCAGCCGATCTCAGGGGGGAACTGAAGCTTTCTTT
TRBV11-2,NA,TRBJ2-5,NA,CASSTHFRGSAETQYF,TGTGCCAGCAGCACCCACTTCCGGGGGAGTGCGGAGACCCAGTACTTC